The clone carrying this T cell receptor (beta chain) was observed at least ten times. Its specificity is not known. This library used around 400 ng RNA and molecular barcoded adaptors spanning alpha/delta and beta/gamma chains. From the reads, TCRdb called clonotypes with MiXCR, one entry per CDR3 protein. The table records 39,000 or so distinct CDR3 sequences, around 15% of them present only once. The sample originates from a study of read filtering for tumor transcriptome and immune sequencing. Study-level information: Roughly 8 patients were R-ISS I, around 15 were R-ISS II, six or seven were R-ISS III. Notes on the study in general: About four fifths of IR-seq clonotypes had a single read, yet these held about 3.6% of reads. RNA-seq captured clonotypes less deeply and reliably than IR-seq.

Bone marrow was sampled from every patient at the time of active disease. Between the trimmed V and J ends, which lost 2 bases and 4 bases, there was a span of 10 bases. From germline, CDR1 is SGHTA and CDR2 FQGNSA. This CDR3 is 14 amino acids long. This clonotype was sampled from a donor at least 40 years old with multiple myeloma. The V call is TRBV7-2, the J call TRBJ2-3; D gene unclear. Material for sequencing was a population of CD138-negative cells sorted from bone marrow. CDR3 loop: CASSLSGTSDTQYF. The DNA for the CDR3 is TGTGCCAGCAGCTTATCCGGAACCTCAGATACGCAGTATTTT.